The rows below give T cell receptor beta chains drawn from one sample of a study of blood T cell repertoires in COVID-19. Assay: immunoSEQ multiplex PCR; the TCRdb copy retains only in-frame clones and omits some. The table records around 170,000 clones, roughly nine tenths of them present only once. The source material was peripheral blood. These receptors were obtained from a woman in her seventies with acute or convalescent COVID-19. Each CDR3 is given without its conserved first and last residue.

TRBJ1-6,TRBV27,ASSLNPGTGSPLH
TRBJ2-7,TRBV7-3,ASSEGPAGLSYEQY
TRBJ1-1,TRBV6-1,ASSEGLGYQAF
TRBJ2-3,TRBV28,ASSSRGVADTQY
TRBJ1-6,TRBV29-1,SVATGYRSPLH
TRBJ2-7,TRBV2,ASKQAGTSSYEQY
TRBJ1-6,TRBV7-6,ASSTRMGRANSPLH
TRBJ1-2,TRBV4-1,ASSPSGTFYGYT
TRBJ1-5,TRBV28,ASRDRVAGNQPQH
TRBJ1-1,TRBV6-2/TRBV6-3,ASSFRRTANTEAF
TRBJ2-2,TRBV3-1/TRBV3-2,AISDSPNTGELF
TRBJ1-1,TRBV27,ASSLDSNTEAF
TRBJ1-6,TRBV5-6,ASSVPGGRNSPLH
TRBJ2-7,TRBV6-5,ASISDRGLYEQY
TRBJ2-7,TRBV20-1,SASRLAATFYEQY
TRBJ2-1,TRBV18,ASSPAGTSGMIEQF
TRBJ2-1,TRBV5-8,ASTRLAGFNEQF
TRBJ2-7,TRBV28,ASRSLQGFSYEQY
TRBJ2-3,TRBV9,ASSVGPGEGRGITDTQY
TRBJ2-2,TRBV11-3,ASSFGVTGELF
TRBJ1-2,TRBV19,ASSIVTALNGYT
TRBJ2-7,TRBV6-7,ASSSGTGVSDEQY
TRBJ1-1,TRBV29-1,SVKGAREDTEAF
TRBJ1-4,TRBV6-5,ASSPGQGTRKLF
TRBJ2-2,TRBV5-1,ASSPRESTGELF
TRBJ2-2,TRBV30,AWMGAGELF
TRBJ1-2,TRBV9,ASSARTGENYGYT
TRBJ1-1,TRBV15,ATSTTLGPNTEAF